Presented here are 30 T cell receptor beta chains from one specimen sequenced in a study of molecular identifiers for immune sequencing clone quantification. TCRdb used MiXCR to reprocess the PCR reads, holding one entry per CDR3 protein. The table includes 400,000 to 600,000 distinct CDR3 sequences, roughly 24% detected once. Input material: naive CD8+ T cells from blood, with Jurkat cell RNA spiked in. Subset described: FACS-sorted CD8+CD4-CCR7+CD45RA+ naive T cells. Receptors were obtained from a human donor in good health. Some libraries in this study had Jurkat cell RNA spiked in.

V and J are TRBV4-2 and TRBJ2-1, with 8 bases matching TRBD2. This CDR3 comprises 17 residues. The V segment lost 2 bases and the J segment 0 bases; nucleotides outside the gene matches: 6. Per germline, CDR1 LGHNA and CDR2 YNFKEQ. The CDR3 region is CASSQPGSGNSYNEQFF. For the CDR3, the DNA is TGTGCCAGCAGCCAACCTGGTAGCGGGAACTCCTACAATGAGCAGTTCTTC.

The table lists this clonotype with many counts. The V call is TRBV7-2, the J call TRBJ2-5, with 9 bases lining up with TRBD2. CDR3 size: 17 residues. Germline lookup yields CDR1 SGHTA and CDR2 FQGNSA. V shed 1 base, J shed 5 bases, and the junction held 11 bases outside the gene matches. CDR3 nucleotides: TGTGCCAGCAGCTTAGATCCTCCTGCGGGAGGGTCTGAGACCCAGTACTTC. This encodes CASSLDPPAGGSETQYF.

The CDR3 DNA sequence: TGTGCCACCAGCAGAGATCTTGGGGGGGCAGGGGCCAACGTCCTGACTTTC. Its translation is CATSRDLGGAGANVLTF. The chain combines TRBV15 with TRBJ2-6; possibly TRBD2 for D (7 bases). CDR1 and CDR2 (germline): LNHNV, YYDKDF (reference sequence). The CDR3 covers 17 residues. Trimming shortened V by 0 bases and J by 4 bases, and 13 bases separated the two germline ends.

This clonotype was found many times. The V call is TRBV24-1, the J call TRBJ2-2; unclear D gene. Germline V CDR1 and CDR2: KGHDR, SFDVKD. V lost 4 bases and J lost 6, with 14 bases in between. The CDR3 is 15 amino acids. The CDR3 reads CATSDPRAGAGELFF. The CDR3 region has the DNA TGTGCCACCAGTGACCCTCGGGCTGGTGCCGGGGAGCTGTTTTTT.

Comment on this clonotype: With a much larger clone just one base away, this may be a read error. This chain uses TRBV7-2 with TRBJ2-5; TRBD1 matches 8 bases. Germline assignment: CDR1 SGHTA and CDR2 FQGNSA. After removal of 5 bases from V and 2 bases from J, the junction contained 19 bases not matched to a gene. The CDR3 spans 19 residues. Here the CDR3 reads CASSLPAGTGAVGQETQYF. In DNA, the CDR3 is TGTGCCAGCAGCCTCCCAGCCGGGACAGGTGCCGTGGGACAAGAGACCCAGTACTTC.

The chain recombines TRBV27 with TRBJ1-1; no clear D. The CDR3 is made up of 13 amino acids. The ends were cut back, 1 base at V and 8 bases at J, with 11 bases in the middle. Per germline, CDR1 MNHEY and CDR2 SMNVEV (reference sequence). CDR3 sequence reads: CASSLYIGREAFF. CDR3 DNA: TGTGCCAGCAGTTTATATATTGGGCGGGAAGCTTTCTTT.

This clonotype was detected only a few times. The chain joins TRBV13 to TRBJ2-1, with D maybe TRBD2 (5 bases). This CDR3 region has 13 residues. In germline, CDR1 is PRHDT, CDR2 FYEKMQ (reference sequence). With 5 bases removed from V and 8 bases from J, the gap between germline ends came to 13 bases. The CDR3, as DNA: TGTGCCAGCAGCATGAGTAGCGCGGATGAGCAGTTCTTC. It is translated as CASSMSSADEQFF.

This clonotype was counted many times. This sequence joins TRBV28 and TRBJ2-7; D not certain. Germline CDR1 MDHEN, CDR2 SYDVKM. The CDR3 length is 13 residues. Trimming cost V 2 bases and J 1 base, with 6 bases left between them. The CDR3: CASSLLGSYEQYF. CDR3 sequence (DNA): TGTGCCAGCAGTTTACTGGGTTCCTACGAGCAGTACTTC. Using reference TRBV28 and TRBJ2-7 for the parts outside the CDR3, the full variable domain is DVKVTQSSRYLVKRTGEKVFLECVQDMDHENMFWYRQDPGLGLRLIYFSYDVKMKEKGDIPEGYSVSREKKERFSLILESASTNQTSMYLCASSLLGSYEQYFGPGTRLTVT.

This clonotype was detected ten times or more. This sequence joins TRBV7-9 and TRBJ2-2; D gene unclear. The CDR3 is made up of 14 amino acids. V lost 1 base to trimming and J lost 7 bases, with 10 bases between them. Germline V CDR1 and CDR2: SEHNR, FQNEAQ (reference sequence). The CDR3: CASSLDPGIGELFF. The CDR3 DNA follows: TGTGCCAGCAGCTTAGACCCCGGTATCGGGGAGCTGTTTTTT.

In its sample, this clonotype was seen a few times. CDR3 protein: CASSLRVGDTQYF. The CDR3 DNA reads TGTGCCAGTAGCTTGAGGGTGGGAGATACGCAGTATTTT. The chain employs TRBV19 and TRBJ2-3; weak D call: TRBD2 (5 bases). Trimming stripped 6 bases from V and 5 bases from J, with 12 bases between. The CDR3 has 13 residues. The V gene's germline CDR1 is LNHDA and CDR2 SQIVND (reference sequence). Together with reference TRBV19 and TRBJ2-3, the CDR3 gives the full variable domain: DGGITQSPKYLFRKEGQNVTLSCEQNLNHDAMYWYRQDPGQGLRLIYYSQIVNDFQKGDIAEGYSVSREKKESFPLTVTSAQKNPTAFYLCASSLRVGDTQYFGPGTRLTVL.

This clonotype was observed a handful of times. The chain has TRBV20-1 and TRBJ2-7, with D maybe TRBD1 (6 bases). Germline V CDR1 and CDR2: DFQATT, SNEGSKA (reference sequence). The ends were cut back, 6 bases at V and 4 bases at J, with 16 bases in the middle. CDR3 size: 13 residues. The CDR3 loop reads CSARDGTPYEQYF. In DNA, the CDR3 is TGCAGTGCCCGGGATGGGACACCGTACGAGCAGTACTTC.

With respect to this clonotype: Lacking the conserved final phenylalanine or tryptophan, this CDR3 likely reflects a read error. This rearrangement joins TRBV13 to TRBJ2-3; D is ambiguous. The V gene's germline CDR1 is PRHDT and CDR2 FYEKMQ (reference sequence). Trimming left V 4 bases short and J 1 base short, with 18 bases between. The CDR3 covers 17 residues. The CDR3 bases are TGTGCCAGCAGCTCCTTAGCCGACCCTGGTGGCACAGATACGCAGTATCTT. The encoded protein is CASSSLADPGGTDTQYL.

This clonotype was counted ten times or more. The chain employs TRBV5-4 and TRBJ1-2, with D possibly being TRBD1 (6 bases). This CDR3 is 11 amino acids long. In germline, CDR1 is SGHNT, CDR2 YYREEE (reference sequence). The CDR3 region is CAGGEAYGYTF. CDR3 nucleotide sequence: TGTGCAGGGGGGGAAGCCTATGGCTACACCTTC.

On this clonotype itself: This may come from a read error, since a much larger clone is one base off. The rearrangement uses TRBV9 and TRBJ2-3, with unresolved D. The CDR3 length is 12 residues. V lost 1 base, J lost 6 bases, and 6 bases lay in between. CDR1 and CDR2 from the germline V gene are SGDLS and YYNGEE. CDR3 sequence reads: CASSVQRDTQYF. For the CDR3, the DNA is TGTGCCAGCAGCGTACAAAGGGATACGCAGTATTTT. Supplemented by reference TRBV9 and TRBJ2-3, the full variable domain reads DSGVTQTPKHLITATGQRVTLRCSPRSGDLSVYWYQQSLDQGLQFLIQYYNGEERAKGNILERFSAQQFPDLHSELNLSSLELGDSALYFCASSVQRDTQYFGPGTRLTVL.

This clonotype was observed a few times. The V and J genes are TRBV6-2 or TRBV6-3 and TRBJ1-6; 8 positions agree with TRBD1. The V segment lost 4 bases and the J segment 10 bases; nucleotides outside the gene matches: 9. Germline V CDR1 and CDR2: MNHEY, SVGEGT. This CDR3 region has 15 residues. The CDR3 DNA sequence: TGTGCCAGCAGTTTCAACAGGGGGGAAGTGTCACCCCTCCACTTT. Its translation is CASSFNRGEVSPLHF.

This chain uses TRBV4-3 with TRBJ2-7; D assignment may be TRBD1 or TRBD2 (5 bases each). CDR3 length: 14 amino acids. Germline V gene lookup returns CDR1 LGHNA and CDR2 YSLEER. Trimming stripped 0 bases from V and 4 bases from J, with 10 bases between. The CDR3 is CASSQDLWGYEQYF. CDR3 bases: TGCGCCAGCAGCCAAGACCTCTGGGGGTACGAGCAGTACTTC.

The V gene is TRBV28, the J gene TRBJ1-1; 9 nucleotides align to TRBD1. Germline V gives CDR1 MDHEN, CDR2 SYDVKM. V shed 6 bases and J 1 base; nucleotides not matched to a gene: 6. The CDR3 covers 15 residues. CDR3 sequence: CASRSTGGGNTEAFF. In nucleotides, the CDR3 is TGTGCCAGCAGGTCTACAGGGGGCGGGAACACTGAAGCTTTCTTT.

This clonotype appeared a few times. The rearrangement uses TRBV19 and TRBJ2-7; D possibly uses TRBD1 or TRBD2 (5 bases each). Trimming left V 3 bases short and J 4 bases short, with 16 bases between. This CDR3 has 15 residues. Germline lookup yields CDR1 LNHDA and CDR2 SQIVND (reference sequence). CDR3 sequence (DNA): TGTGCCAGTAGTATCCTTGGGGGAGCGGTATACGAGCAGTACTTC. Its protein is CASSILGGAVYEQYF.

This clonotype was seen a handful of times. This chain joins TRBV7-9 and TRBJ1-3, with 9 bases aligning to TRBD1. The V and J ends lost 6 bases and 1 base, in that order; junction bases with no gene match: 7. This CDR3 is built from 16 residues. Germline V CDR1 and CDR2: SEHNR, FQNEAQ (reference sequence). The CDR3 region has the DNA TGTGCCAGCAGGGATGGGGACAGGGCGTCTGGAAACACCATATATTTT. This encodes CASRDGDRASGNTIYF.

The chain employs TRBV6-2 or TRBV6-3 and TRBJ1-6; 8 nucleotides match TRBD1. The germline CDR1 and CDR2 sequences are MNHEY and SVGEGT. Germline trimming cut 0 bases from V and 9 bases from J; bases unmatched to any gene: 4. CDR3 length equals 15 residues. The CDR3 DNA reads as TGTGCCAGCAGTTACTCGGGGACAGGAGTTTCACCCCTCCACTTT. This gives the protein CASSYSGTGVSPLHF.

This rearrangement joins TRBV12-3 or TRBV12-4 to TRBJ1-4, with a possible D match to TRBD1 (5 bases). The CDR3 is made up of 17 amino acids. V lost 2 bases to trimming and J lost 11 bases, with 24 bases between them. The chain's CDR3 is CASSLSGAGLSSEKLFF. The CDR3 DNA sequence: TGTGCCAGCAGTTTAAGCGGGGCAGGCCTTTCGAGTGAGAAACTGTTTTTT.

This clonotype occurred a few times. This chain links TRBV27 with TRBJ1-6; D not resolved. Trimming took off 5 bases at V and 11 bases at J, with 16 bases between the two ends. Per the germline V gene, CDR1 is MNHEY and CDR2 is SMNVEV (reference sequence). The CDR3 spans 14 residues. The CDR3 region is CASSPPDSYAPLHF. The CDR3, as DNA: TGTGCCAGCAGTCCCCCGGACTCGTATGCACCCCTCCACTTT.

This clonotype came up many times. V is TRBV28 and J is TRBJ2-7; 7 bases agree with TRBD1. Unmatched junction bases numbered 7, after V lost 6 bases and J lost 2 bases. There are 14 residues in the CDR3. In germline, CDR1 is MDHEN, CDR2 SYDVKM. The CDR3 sequence: CASSFSGTAYEQYF. For the CDR3, the DNA is TGTGCCAGCAGCTTTTCCGGGACAGCCTACGAGCAGTACTTC.

This clonotype was observed a few times. The gene calls are TRBV25-1 and TRBJ2-7; 7 bases are a match to TRBD1. CDR1 MGHDK and CDR2 SYGVNS come from the germline V gene. The CDR3 totals 16 residues. The J segment lost 0 bases and the V segment lost 0 bases, leaving 5 bases of the junction unmatched. CDR3 loop: CASSEYEGTASYEQYF. The CDR3 DNA sequence: TGTGCCAGCAGTGAATATGAAGGGACAGCCTCCTACGAGCAGTACTTC.

This sequence joins TRBV7-6 and TRBJ2-7; perhaps TRBD1 as D (6 bases). Germline CDR1 and CDR2: SGHVS and FNYEAQ. V gave up 3 bases and J gave up 0 bases, with 30 bases separating them. The CDR3 is 21 amino acids. As DNA, the CDR3 is TGTGCCAGCAGCTTCAACGTAGGACCAACAGGGCTAAAAACATACTCCTACGAGCAGTACTTC. Amino acids: CASSFNVGPTGLKTYSYEQYF.

As to this clonotype: The junction does not match germline at one end; this may be a read error. The rearrangement joins TRBV20-1 to TRBJ2-3; D possibly corresponds to TRBD1 (5 bases). The V gene's germline CDR1 is DFQATT and CDR2 SNEGSKA (reference sequence). The CDR3 covers 15 residues. CDR3 in DNA: TGCAGTGCGAGAGAAGGGCAGGGTGCCACAGATACGCAGTATTTT. It encodes CSAREGQGATDTQYF.

The sample holds one count of this clonotype. The chain carries TRBV4-3 and TRBJ1-4; 7 bases line up with TRBD1. The V and J ends lost 4 bases and 6 bases, in that order; junction bases with no gene match: 8. There are 15 residues in the CDR3. Germline CDR1 LGHNA, CDR2 YSLEER. For the CDR3, the DNA is TGCGCCAGCAGCCCAGGTAGGGACAGCTATGAAAAACTGTTTTTT. Protein product: CASSPGRDSYEKLFF.

In this sample, this clonotype turned up a few times. Sequence at one end of the junction differs from germline and may be a read error. The chain recombines TRBV30 with TRBJ1-1; weak D call: TRBD1 (5 bases). The CDR3 is made up of 18 amino acids. The germline V gene has CDR1 GTSNPN and CDR2 SVGIG (reference sequence). The CDR3 protein is CAWSVLGGVGVMNTEAFF. CDR3 DNA sequence: TGCGCCTGGAGTGTACTAGGAGGGGTCGGGGTTATGAACACTGAAGCTTTCTTT.

This clonotype came up many times. This chain connects TRBV7-9 to TRBJ1-1; no clear D gene. V lost 6 bases to trimming and J lost 2 bases, with 7 bases between them. The CDR3 totals 12 residues. The germline V gene has CDR1 SEHNR and CDR2 FQNEAQ (reference sequence). The chain's CDR3 is CASSFRNTEAFF. In DNA, the CDR3 is TGTGCCAGCAGTTTTCGAAACACTGAAGCTTTCTTT.

This clonotype has a count of ten or more. V gene TRBV7-9 combines with J gene TRBJ2-7, with 9 bases that match TRBD1. The CDR3 runs 10 residues. Losses at the gene ends were 11 bases for V and 6 bases for J; bases not matched to a gene: 2. Germline assignment: CDR1 SEHNR and CDR2 FQNEAQ (reference sequence). The CDR3 here is CASDRGEQYF. The CDR3 nucleotides are TGTGCCTCGGACAGGGGCGAGCAGTACTTC. Full variable domain (rest looked up from reference TRBV7-9 and TRBJ2-7): DTGVSQNPRHKITKRGQNVTFRCDPISEHNRLYWYRQTLGQGPEFLTYFQNEAQLEKSRLLSDRFSAERPKGSFSTLEIQRTEQGDSAMYLCASDRGEQYFGPGTRLTVT.